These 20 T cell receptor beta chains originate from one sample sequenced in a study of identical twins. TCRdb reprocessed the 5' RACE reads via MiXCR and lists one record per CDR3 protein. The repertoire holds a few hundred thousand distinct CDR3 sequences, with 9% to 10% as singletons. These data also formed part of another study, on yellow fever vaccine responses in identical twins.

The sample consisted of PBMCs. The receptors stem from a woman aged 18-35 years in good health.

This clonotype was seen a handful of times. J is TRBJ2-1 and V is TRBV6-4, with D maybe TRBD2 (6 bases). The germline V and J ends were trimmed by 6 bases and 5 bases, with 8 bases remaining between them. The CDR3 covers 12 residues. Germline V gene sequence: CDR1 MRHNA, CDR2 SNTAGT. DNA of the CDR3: TGTGCCAGCAGAGGACTAAACAATGAGCAGTTCTTC. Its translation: CASRGLNNEQFF.

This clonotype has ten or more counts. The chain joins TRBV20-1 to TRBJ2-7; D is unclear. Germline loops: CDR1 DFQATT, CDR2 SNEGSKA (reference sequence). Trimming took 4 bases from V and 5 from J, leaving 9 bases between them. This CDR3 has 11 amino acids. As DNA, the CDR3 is TGCAGTGCTAAACGTGGCCACGAGCAGTACTTC. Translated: CSAKRGHEQYF.

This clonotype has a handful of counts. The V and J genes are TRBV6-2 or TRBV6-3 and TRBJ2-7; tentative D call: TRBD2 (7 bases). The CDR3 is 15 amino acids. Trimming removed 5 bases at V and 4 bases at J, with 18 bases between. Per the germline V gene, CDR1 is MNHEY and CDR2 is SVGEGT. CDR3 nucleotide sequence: TGTGCCAGCAGTCGGGACGCGGGGGCCACGTACGAGCAGTACTTC. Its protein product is CASSRDAGATYEQYF.

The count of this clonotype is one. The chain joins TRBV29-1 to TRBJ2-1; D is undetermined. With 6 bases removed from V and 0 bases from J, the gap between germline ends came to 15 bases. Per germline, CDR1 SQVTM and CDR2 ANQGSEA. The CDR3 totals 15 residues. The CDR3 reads CSVESTPSSYNEQFF. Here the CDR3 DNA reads TGCAGCGTCGAATCCACTCCGAGCTCCTACAATGAGCAGTTCTTC.

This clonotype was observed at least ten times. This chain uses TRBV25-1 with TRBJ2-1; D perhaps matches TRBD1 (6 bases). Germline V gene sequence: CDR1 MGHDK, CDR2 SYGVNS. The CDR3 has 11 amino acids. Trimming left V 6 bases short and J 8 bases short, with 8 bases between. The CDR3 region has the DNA TGTGCCAGCAGCCACAGGGATGAGCAGTTCTTC. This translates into CASSHRDEQFF.

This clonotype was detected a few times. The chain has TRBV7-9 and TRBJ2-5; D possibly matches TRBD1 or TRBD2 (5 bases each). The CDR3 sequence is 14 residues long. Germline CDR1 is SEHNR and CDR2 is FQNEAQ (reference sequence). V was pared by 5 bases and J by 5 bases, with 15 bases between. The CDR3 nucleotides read TGTGCCAGCAGCCCGACGGGACGGCCGGAGACCCAGTACTTC. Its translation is CASSPTGRPETQYF.

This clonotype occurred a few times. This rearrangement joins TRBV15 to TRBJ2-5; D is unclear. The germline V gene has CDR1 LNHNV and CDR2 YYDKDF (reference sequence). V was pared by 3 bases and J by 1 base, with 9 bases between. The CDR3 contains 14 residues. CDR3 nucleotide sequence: TGTGCCACCAGCAGCCACGGCTTCCAAGAGACCCAGTACTTC. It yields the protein CATSSHGFQETQYF.

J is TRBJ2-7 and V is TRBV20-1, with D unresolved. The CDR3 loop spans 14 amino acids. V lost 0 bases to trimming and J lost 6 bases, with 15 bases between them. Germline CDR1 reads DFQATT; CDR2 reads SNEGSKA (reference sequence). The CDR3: CSARDLTGLSEQYF. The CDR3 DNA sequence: TGCAGTGCTAGAGACCTGACTGGGTTATCCGAGCAGTACTTC.

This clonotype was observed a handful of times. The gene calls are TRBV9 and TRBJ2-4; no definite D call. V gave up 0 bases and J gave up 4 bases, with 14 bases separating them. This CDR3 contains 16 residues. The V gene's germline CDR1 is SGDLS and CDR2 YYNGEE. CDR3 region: CASSVGLAADKNIQYF. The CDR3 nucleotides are TGTGCCAGCAGCGTAGGATTGGCAGCTGATAAAAACATTCAGTACTTC.

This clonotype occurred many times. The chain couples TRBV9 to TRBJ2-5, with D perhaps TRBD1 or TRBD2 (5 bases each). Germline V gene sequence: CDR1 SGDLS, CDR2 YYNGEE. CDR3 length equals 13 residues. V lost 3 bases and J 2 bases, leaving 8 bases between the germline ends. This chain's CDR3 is CASSEGRQETQYF. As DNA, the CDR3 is TGTGCCAGCAGCGAGGGACGTCAAGAGACCCAGTACTTC.

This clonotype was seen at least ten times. Written as DNA, the CDR3 is TGCGCCAGCAGCTTGGAGGGGGCGCGCGGTCAGCCCCAGCATTTT. This translates into CASSLEGARGQPQHF. This chain uses TRBV5-1 with TRBJ1-5, with 7 bases aligning to TRBD1. Germline assignment: CDR1 SGHRS and CDR2 YFSETQ. V shed 0 bases, J shed 6 bases, and the junction held 6 bases outside the gene matches. CDR3 length: 15 residues.

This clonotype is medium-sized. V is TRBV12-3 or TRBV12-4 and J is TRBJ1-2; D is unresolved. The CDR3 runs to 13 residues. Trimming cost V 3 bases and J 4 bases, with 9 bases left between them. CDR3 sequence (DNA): TGTGCCAGCAGTTTTGGGCCAACCTATGGCTACACCTTC. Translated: CASSFGPTYGYTF.

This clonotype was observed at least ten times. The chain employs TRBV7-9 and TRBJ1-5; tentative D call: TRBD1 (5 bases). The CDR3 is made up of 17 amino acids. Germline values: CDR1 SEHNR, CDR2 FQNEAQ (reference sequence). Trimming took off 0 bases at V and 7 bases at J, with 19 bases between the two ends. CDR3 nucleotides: TGTGCCAGCAGCTTAGCGTCCGGGGGGGGAAAGGGCCAGCCCCAGCATTTT. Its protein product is CASSLASGGGKGQPQHF.

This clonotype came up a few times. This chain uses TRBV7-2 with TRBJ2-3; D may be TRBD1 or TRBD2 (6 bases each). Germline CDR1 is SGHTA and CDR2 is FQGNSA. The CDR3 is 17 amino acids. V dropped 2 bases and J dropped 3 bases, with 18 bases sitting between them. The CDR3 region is CASSLLSGAVITDTQYF. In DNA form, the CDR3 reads TGTGCCAGCAGCTTATTGTCGGGGGCAGTTATTACAGATACGCAGTATTTT. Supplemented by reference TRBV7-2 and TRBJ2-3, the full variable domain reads GAGVSQSPSNKVTEKGKDVELRCDPISGHTALYWYRQSLGQGLEFLIYFQGNSAPDKSGLPSDRFSAERTGGSVSTLTIQRTQQEDSAVYLCASSLLSGAVITDTQYFGPGTRLTVL.

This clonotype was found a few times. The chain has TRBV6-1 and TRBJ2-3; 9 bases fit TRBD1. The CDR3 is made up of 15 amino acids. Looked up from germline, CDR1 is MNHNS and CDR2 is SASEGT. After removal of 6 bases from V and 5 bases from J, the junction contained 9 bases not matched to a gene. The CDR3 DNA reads TGTGCCAGCAGCAATACAGGGGGCCCCCAAGATACGCAGTATTTT. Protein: CASSNTGGPQDTQYF.

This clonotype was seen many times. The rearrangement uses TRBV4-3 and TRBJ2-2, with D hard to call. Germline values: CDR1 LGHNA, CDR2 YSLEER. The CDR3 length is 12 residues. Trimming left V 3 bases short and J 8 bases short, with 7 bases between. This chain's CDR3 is CASSQHLGELFF. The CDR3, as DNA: TGCGCCAGCAGCCAGCACTTGGGGGAGCTGTTTTTT.

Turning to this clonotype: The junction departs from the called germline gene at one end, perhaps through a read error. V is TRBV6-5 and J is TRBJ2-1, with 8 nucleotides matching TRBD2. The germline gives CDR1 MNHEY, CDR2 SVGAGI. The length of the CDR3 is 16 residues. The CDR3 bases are TGTGCCCGCAGTTACAAGATTAGCGGGGCAAACAATGAGCAGTTCTTC. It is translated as CARSYKISGANNEQFF.

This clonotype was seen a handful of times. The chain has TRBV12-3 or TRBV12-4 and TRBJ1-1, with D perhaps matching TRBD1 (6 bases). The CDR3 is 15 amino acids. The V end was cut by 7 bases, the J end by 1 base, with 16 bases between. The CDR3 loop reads CASNLHRDKNTEAFF. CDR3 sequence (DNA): TGTGCCAGCAACCTCCACCGGGACAAGAACACTGAAGCTTTCTTT.

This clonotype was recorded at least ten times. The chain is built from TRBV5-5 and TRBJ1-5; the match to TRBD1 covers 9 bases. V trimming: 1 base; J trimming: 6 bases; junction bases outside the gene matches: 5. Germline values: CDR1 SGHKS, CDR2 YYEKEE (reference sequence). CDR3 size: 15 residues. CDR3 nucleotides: TGTGCCAGCAGCTTGACGGGACAGGGTGCTCAGCCCCAGCATTTT. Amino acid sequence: CASSLTGQGAQPQHF.

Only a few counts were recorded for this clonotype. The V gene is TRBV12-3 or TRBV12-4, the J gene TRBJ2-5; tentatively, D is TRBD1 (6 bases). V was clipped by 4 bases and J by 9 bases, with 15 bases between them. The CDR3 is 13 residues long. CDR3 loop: CASSSPLQGSQYF. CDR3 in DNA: TGTGCCAGCAGTTCCCCACTCCAGGGGTCCCAGTACTTC.